Below, 7 T cell receptor beta chains from the same sample are listed, as sequenced in a study of radiotherapy plus CTLA-4 blockade in lung cancer. Assay used: immunoSEQ multiplex PCR; TCRdb lists only in-frame clones, some missing. The sample lists about 88,000 clones, less than 80% seen once, with roughly an eighth in the top ten. Source: peripheral blood, taken from a patient treated with radiotherapy plus ipilimumab. These TCRs come from a human donor with non-small cell lung cancer that progressed on radiotherapy plus ipilimumab.

In its sample, this clone was seen a few times. This sequence joins TRBV6-5 and TRBJ2-7; TRBD1 agrees at 7 bases. This CDR3 has 14 residues. V lost 2 bases to trimming and J lost 5 bases; unmatched junction nucleotides: 6. The V gene's germline CDR1 is MNHEY and CDR2 SVGAGI. CDR3 DNA: TGTGCCAGCAGTTACCGGGACAGTCAGGACGAGCAGTACTTC. Its protein is CASSYRDSQDEQYF.

V usage is TRBV5-1 and J usage is TRBJ1-1; D call uncertain. V was cut by 0 bases and J by 1 base, with 10 bases left in between. The CDR3 runs 15 residues. Germline V lookup: CDR1 SGHRS, CDR2 YFSETQ. The CDR3 reads CASSLAIGWNTEAFF. For the CDR3, the DNA is TGCGCCAGCAGCTTGGCAATAGGGTGGAACACTGAAGCTTTCTTT.

V is TRBV9 and J is TRBJ2-3; no clear D gene. Germline V gene sequence: CDR1 SGDLS, CDR2 YYNGEE. The CDR3 has 13 residues. Trimming took off 0 bases at V and 6 bases at J, with 8 bases between the two ends. The CDR3 region has the DNA TGTGCCAGCAGCGTAGGCAGCCCTGATACGCAGTATTTT. It translates to CASSVGSPDTQYF.

The chain's CDR3 is CASSPQRLVGLMFF. The CDR3 region has the DNA TGTGCCAGCAGTCCGCAGCGACTTGTAGGACTGATGTTTTTT. The chain uses TRBV6-1 and TRBJ1-4; unclear D gene. Between the trimmed V and J ends, which lost 5 bases and 15 bases, there was a span of 22 bases. Per germline, CDR1 MNHNS and CDR2 SASEGT. The CDR3 is 14 residues long.

J is TRBJ2-5 and V is TRBV13, with D unresolved. Trimming left V 5 bases short and J 0 bases short, with 7 bases between. The CDR3 is made up of 13 amino acids. Germline CDR1 and CDR2: PRHDT and FYEKMQ (reference sequence). As DNA, the CDR3 is TGTGCCAGCAGCCTCAGGAACCAAGAGACCCAGTACTTC. Its translation is CASSLRNQETQYF.

This clone has only a few counts. The rearrangement links TRBV7-9 to TRBJ1-4; 9 nucleotides line up with TRBD1. V lost 6 bases, J lost 6 bases, and 11 bases stayed unmatched. Germline V gives CDR1 SEHNR, CDR2 FQNEAQ (reference sequence). This CDR3 region has 16 residues. The CDR3 protein is CASSPSDRGVDEKLFF. The CDR3 DNA follows: TGTGCCAGCAGTCCATCGGACAGGGGAGTAGATGAAAAACTGTTTTTT.

The V gene is TRBV4-2, the J gene TRBJ1-2; D is perhaps TRBD1 (6 bases). Germline V gene data show CDR1 as LGHNA and CDR2 as YNFKEQ. The CDR3 covers 15 residues. The ends were cut back, 0 bases at V and 4 bases at J, with 12 bases in the middle. The CDR3 spells CASSQDEVGGYGYTF. CDR3 DNA: TGTGCCAGCAGCCAAGATGAGGTAGGGGGCTATGGCTACACCTTC.